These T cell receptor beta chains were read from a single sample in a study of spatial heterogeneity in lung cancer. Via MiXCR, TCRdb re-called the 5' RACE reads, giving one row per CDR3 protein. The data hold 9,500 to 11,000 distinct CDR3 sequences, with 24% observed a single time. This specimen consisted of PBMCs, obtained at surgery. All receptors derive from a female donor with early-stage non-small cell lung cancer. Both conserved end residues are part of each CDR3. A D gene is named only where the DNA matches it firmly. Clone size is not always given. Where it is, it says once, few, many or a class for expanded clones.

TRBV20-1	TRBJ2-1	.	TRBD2	CSARESLAGPPQFF	TGCAGTGCTAGAGAAAGCCTAGCGGGACCCCCTCAGTTCTTC
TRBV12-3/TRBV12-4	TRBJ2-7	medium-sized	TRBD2	CASSYRQRELGYLDSYEQYF	TGTGCCAGCAGTTATAGACAGCGGGAGCTCGGGTATTTGGACTCCTACGAGCAGTACTTC
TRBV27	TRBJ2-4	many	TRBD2	CASSLNRGRADIQYF	TGTGCCAGCAGTTTGAATCGCGGGAGGGCCGACATTCAGTACTTC
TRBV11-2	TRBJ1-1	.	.	CASSPGTVGTEAFF	TGTGCCAGCAGCCCTGGGACGGTTGGGACTGAAGCTTTCTTT
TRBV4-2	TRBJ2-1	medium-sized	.	CASSQSASRGGHNEQFF	TGTGCCAGCAGCCAATCCGCTAGCCGGGGAGGACACAATGAGCAGTTCTTC
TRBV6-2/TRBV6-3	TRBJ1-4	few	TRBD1	CASRRGQGAVEKLFF	TGTGCCAGCAGACGCGGACAGGGGGCCGTAGAAAAACTGTTTTTT
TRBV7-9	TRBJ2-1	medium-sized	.	CAIEVLFNEQFF	TGTGCCATCGAGGTTCTATTCAATGAGCAGTTCTTC
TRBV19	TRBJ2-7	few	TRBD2	CASSTGLAGIYEQYF	TGTGCCAGTAGTACGGGACTAGCGGGAATCTACGAGCAGTACTTC
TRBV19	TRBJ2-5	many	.	CASNGSPQETQYF	TGTGCCAGTAATGGCAGCCCCCAAGAGACCCAGTACTTC
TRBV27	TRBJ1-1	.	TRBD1	CASRMSGTEMNTEAFF	TGTGCCAGTAGGATGTCCGGGACAGAGATGAACACTGAAGCTTTCTTT
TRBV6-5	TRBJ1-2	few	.	CASSYGVRVGVNYGYTF	TGTGCCAGCAGTTACGGGGTCCGGGTTGGGGTTAACTATGGCTACACCTTC
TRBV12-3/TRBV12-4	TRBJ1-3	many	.	CASSSLQAGSGNTIYF	TGTGCCAGCAGTTCACTCCAGGCCGGCTCTGGAAACACCATATATTTT
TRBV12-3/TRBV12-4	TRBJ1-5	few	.	CASSFEAGRFNQPQHF	TGTGCCAGCAGTTTTGAGGCAGGGAGGTTCAATCAGCCCCAGCATTTT
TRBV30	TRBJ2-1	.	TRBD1	CAWSRLTGVGNEQFF	TGTGCCTGGAGTCGGTTAACAGGGGTTGGCAATGAGCAGTTCTTC
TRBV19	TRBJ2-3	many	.	CASNMGGGHDAQYF	TGTGCCAGTAACATGGGAGGAGGACATGATGCGCAGTATTTT
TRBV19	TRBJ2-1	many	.	CASTTGTLSYNEQFF	TGTGCCAGTACCACCGGGACTCTCTCCTACAATGAGCAGTTCTTC
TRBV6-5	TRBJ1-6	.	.	CASSIGHSPLHF	TGTGCCAGCAGTATAGGCCATTCACCCCTCCACTTT
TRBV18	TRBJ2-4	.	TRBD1	CASSPPPTGGHIQYF	TGTGCCAGCTCACCACCCCCTACAGGGGGGCACATTCAGTACTTC
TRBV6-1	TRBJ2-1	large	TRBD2	CASSEHAGGPNEQFF	TGTGCCAGCAGTGAACACGCGGGAGGGCCGAATGAGCAGTTCTTC
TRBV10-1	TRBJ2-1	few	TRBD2	CASSGGLAVNNEQFF	TGCGCCAGCAGTGGGGGACTAGCGGTTAACAATGAGCAGTTCTTC
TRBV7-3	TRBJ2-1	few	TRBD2	CASSLRPAGTSGGTNEQFF	TGTGCCAGCAGCTTACGGCCCGCTGGGACTAGCGGGGGAACTAATGAGCAGTTCTTC
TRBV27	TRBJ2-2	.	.	CASSLTGRSSGELFF	TGTGCCAGCAGTTTGACAGGGAGGAGCTCCGGGGAGCTGTTTTTT
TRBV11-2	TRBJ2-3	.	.	CASSLGNGVDTQYF	TGTGCCAGCAGCTTAGGGAACGGAGTAGATACGCAGTATTTT
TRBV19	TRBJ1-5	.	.	CASSIDYLGPGGPQHF	TGTGCCAGTAGTATAGATTATTTGGGACCAGGAGGGCCCCAGCATTTT
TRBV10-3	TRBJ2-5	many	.	CAISESQETQYF	TGTGCCATCAGTGAGTCTCAAGAGACCCAGTACTTC
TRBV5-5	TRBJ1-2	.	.	CASSSTGINYGYTF	TGTGCCAGCAGCTCCACAGGGATTAACTATGGCTACACCTTC
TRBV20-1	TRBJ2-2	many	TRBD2	CSAPFGGGTGELFF	TGCAGTGCTCCCTTTGGGGGAGGGACCGGGGAGCTGTTTTTT